This is a list of T cell receptor beta chains from one sample in a study of Tregs in tolerant kidney transplant recipients. TCRdb's table, derived via immunoSEQ multiplex PCR, lists solely in-frame clones and lacks some. Of about 94,000 clones listed, approximately 93% are singletons. The sample here was CD4+ T cells from blood, taken before the transplant. The receptors originated from a human donor who received a combined kidney and bone marrow transplant. Each CDR3 is given with its conserved first and last residue. Fields, in order: clone size, D gene, V gene, J gene, CDR3 DNA, CDR3 protein. D genes are given only for firm matches. Clone size is shown for a subset of rows, as once, few, many or a class of expanded clone.

abundance: NA
d_gene: TRBD1
v_gene: TRBV29-1
j_gene: TRBJ1-2
CDR3nt: TGCAGCGTTCCGACAGGGGGCGGACGCGCGGGCTACACCTTC
CDR3aa: CSVPTGGGRAGYTF

abundance: NA
d_gene: NA
v_gene: TRBV18
j_gene: TRBJ2-1
CDR3nt: TGTGCCAGCTCCCTCTCGGGAGCCCCTAGAAATGAGCAGTTCTTC
CDR3aa: CASSLSGAPRNEQFF

abundance: NA
d_gene: TRBD1
v_gene: TRBV2
j_gene: TRBJ2-7
CDR3nt: TGTGCCAGCAGCCTCGGGACAGGACCCTACGAGCAGTACTTC
CDR3aa: CASSLGTGPYEQYF

abundance: NA
d_gene: NA
v_gene: TRBV15
j_gene: TRBJ1-2
CDR3nt: TGTGCCACCAGCAGAGATATTTCCGGGGTGTTAGGCTACACCTTC
CDR3aa: CATSRDISGVLGYTF

abundance: NA
d_gene: TRBD1
v_gene: TRBV19
j_gene: TRBJ1-2
CDR3nt: TGTGCCAGTAGCCAAATCCAGGGGGCAAGGTCTAACTATGGCTACACCTTC
CDR3aa: CASSQIQGARSNYGYTF

abundance: NA
d_gene: TRBD1
v_gene: TRBV4-3
j_gene: TRBJ1-2
CDR3nt: TGCGCCAGCAGCCACCCGGGACAGGGCTATGGCTACACCTTC
CDR3aa: CASSHPGQGYGYTF

abundance: NA
d_gene: TRBD1
v_gene: TRBV29-1
j_gene: TRBJ2-3
CDR3nt: TGCAGCGTTGAGGACAGGGGCACAGATACGCAGTATTTT
CDR3aa: CSVEDRGTDTQYF

abundance: NA
d_gene: TRBD1
v_gene: TRBV15
j_gene: TRBJ2-7
CDR3nt: TGTGCCACCAGCAGAAACAATCCCCTCTGGGACAGGGTATCAGAGCAGTACTTC
CDR3aa: CATSRNNPLWDRVSEQYF

abundance: NA
d_gene: NA
v_gene: TRBV30
j_gene: TRBJ1-1
CDR3nt: TGTGCCTGGAGTATCACTTCGGGGAACACTGAAGCTTTCTTT
CDR3aa: CAWSITSGNTEAFF

abundance: NA
d_gene: NA
v_gene: TRBV18
j_gene: TRBJ2-6
CDR3nt: TGTGCCAGCTCACCTTGGGACACCCGTCGGGGCTCTGGGGCCAACGTCCTGACTTTC
CDR3aa: CASSPWDTRRGSGANVLTF

abundance: NA
d_gene: NA
v_gene: TRBV4-3
j_gene: TRBJ2-7
CDR3nt: TGCGCCAGCAGCCAAGAGCTTATGTGGACTGGCGGGAAATACGAGCAGTACTTC
CDR3aa: CASSQELMWTGGKYEQYF

abundance: NA
d_gene: NA
v_gene: TRBV6-5
j_gene: TRBJ1-1
CDR3nt: TGTGCCAGCAGTAGAGGGGGTACTGAAGCTTTCTTT
CDR3aa: CASSRGGTEAFF

abundance: once
d_gene: NA
v_gene: TRBV9
j_gene: TRBJ2-3
CDR3nt: TGTGCCAGCAGCCCCCTCCGCGCTAGCGAGGGAGATACGCAGTATTTT
CDR3aa: CASSPLRASEGDTQYF

abundance: NA
d_gene: NA
v_gene: TRBV7-9
j_gene: TRBJ2-7
CDR3nt: TGTGCCAGCAGCCAAACGACTGGGTACGAGCAGTACTTC
CDR3aa: CASSQTTGYEQYF

abundance: NA
d_gene: NA
v_gene: TRBV4-2
j_gene: TRBJ2-1
CDR3nt: TGTGCCAGCAGCCAAGGGGTCAGGGTACGCGAGCAGTTCTTC
CDR3aa: CASSQGVRVREQFF

abundance: NA
d_gene: NA
v_gene: TRBV18
j_gene: TRBJ1-1
CDR3nt: TGTGCCAGCTCACCATCAGGGCGGACTGAAGCTTTCTTT
CDR3aa: CASSPSGRTEAFF

abundance: NA
d_gene: NA
v_gene: TRBV4-1
j_gene: TRBJ2-1
CDR3nt: TGCGCCAGCAGGCGGATTAGCGCCTACAATGAGCAGTTCTTC
CDR3aa: CASRRISAYNEQFF

abundance: NA
d_gene: NA
v_gene: TRBV18
j_gene: TRBJ2-5
CDR3nt: TGTGCCAGCTCACCAGCCGGGGACTCAAGGGAGTACTTC
CDR3aa: CASSPAGDSREYF

abundance: NA
d_gene: NA
v_gene: TRBV5-1
j_gene: TRBJ2-3
CDR3nt: TGCGCCAGCAGCTTCGGCGGGGACACAGATACGCAGTATTTT
CDR3aa: CASSFGGDTDTQYF

abundance: NA
d_gene: TRBD2
v_gene: TRBV2
j_gene: TRBJ2-5
CDR3nt: TGTGCCAGCAGTTTAGCGGGGGGGCAGAGAGAGACCCAGTACTTC
CDR3aa: CASSLAGGQRETQYF